Listed below are T cell receptor beta chains from one sample, sequenced in a study of T cell changes during pregnancy in multiple sclerosis. Clones were sequenced by immunoSEQ multiplex PCR, and TCRdb holds only the in-frame ones, with some missing. Here the sample spans roughly 69,000 clones, roughly 90% being singletons. This specimen consisted of CD4+ T cells from peripheral blood mononuclear cells, obtained in the third trimester of pregnancy. All receptors come from a female donor in good health, enrolled as a control in a pregnancy study. CDR3s include the opening cysteine and the closing phenylalanine or tryptophan. The order of the fields is J gene, D gene, V gene, clone size, CDR3 protein, CDR3 DNA. A D gene is named only where the DNA matches it firmly. Expanded clones are given a class, and other clones once, few, many or no size at all.

TRBJ2-4 | . | TRBV7-2 | . | CASSTLRTVVKNIQYF | TGTGCCAGCAGTACCTTACGGACTGTGGTCAAAAACATTCAGTACTTC
TRBJ2-3 | . | TRBV2 | . | CASSETSGRDTQYF | TGTGCCAGCAGTGAAACGAGTGGTCGCGATACGCAGTATTTT
TRBJ2-7 | TRBD1 | TRBV7-2 | . | CASTKRQGNEQYF | TGTGCCAGCACCAAGAGACAGGGTAACGAGCAGTACTTC
TRBJ2-3 | TRBD2 | TRBV2 | . | CASKGLAGGLQYF | TGTGCCAGCAAGGGACTAGCGGGGGGATTGCAGTATTTT
TRBJ2-7 | . | TRBV7-8 | . | CASSVWTESFYEQYF | TGTGCCAGCAGCGTCTGGACAGAAAGCTTCTACGAGCAGTACTTC
TRBJ2-1 | TRBD1 | TRBV18 | . | CASSPVGTGGLNEQFF | TGTGCCAGCTCACCAGTCGGGACAGGGGGCCTGAATGAGCAGTTCTTC
TRBJ1-1 | TRBD1 | TRBV7-2 | . | CASSWGQGLVGEAFF | TGTGCCAGCAGCTGGGGACAGGGGCTCGTGGGTGAAGCTTTCTTT
TRBJ1-2 | TRBD1 | TRBV18 | . | CASSPGQDYGYTF | TGTGCCAGCTCACCCGGACAGGACTATGGCTACACCTTC
TRBJ2-3 | TRBD2 | TRBV30 | . | CAWSFGGFADTQYF | TGTGCCTGGAGTTTCGGGGGGTTCGCAGATACGCAGTATTTT
TRBJ2-7 | . | TRBV9 | . | CASSVVSTSYEQYF | TGTGCCAGCAGCGTAGTCTCGACATCCTACGAGCAGTACTTC
TRBJ2-7 | . | TRBV7-2 | . | CASSSQGGHIYEQYF | TGTGCCAGCAGCTCCCAAGGGGGACATATCTACGAGCAGTACTTC
TRBJ1-2 | TRBD1 | TRBV6-5 | . | CASSYSGQGNYGYTF | TGTGCCAGCAGTTACTCGGGACAGGGGAACTATGGCTACACCTTC
TRBJ1-5 | . | TRBV10-3 | . | CAISERGEGQPQHF | TGTGCCATCAGCGAGCGGGGAGAGGGTCAGCCCCAGCATTTT
TRBJ2-1 | . | TRBV27 | once | CASSWRGYNEQFF | TGTGCCAGCAGTTGGAGGGGTTACAATGAGCAGTTCTTC
TRBJ2-1 | . | TRBV6-6 | . | CASSYSSSYNEQFF | TGTGCCAGCAGTTATAGTAGCTCCTACAATGAGCAGTTCTTC
TRBJ1-2 | . | TRBV5-5 | . | CASSSGGGARGYGYTF | TGTGCCAGCAGCTCCGGTGGGGGGGCGCGCGGCTATGGCTACACCTTC
TRBJ1-6 | . | TRBV4-1 | . | CASSQAGLTENNSPLHF | TGCGCCAGCAGCCAAGCAGGACTTACAGAAAATAATTCACCCCTCCACTTT
TRBJ2-3 | . | TRBV19 | . | CASSIVAGAGTDTQYF | TGTGCCAGTAGTATAGTGGCAGGGGCTGGCACAGATACGCAGTATTTT
TRBJ1-6 | . | TRBV12-5 | . | CASGLVSVASASYNSPLHF | TGTGCTAGTGGTTTGGTATCTGTGGCAAGCGCCTCCTATAATTCACCCCTCCACTTT
TRBJ1-4 | . | TRBV5-1 | . | CASSLRSGEKLFF | TGCGCCAGCAGCTTGAGGTCGGGGGAGAAACTGTTTTTT
TRBJ1-2 | . | TRBV9 | once | CASARGQGPGYGYTF | TGTGCCAGCGCCCGAGGTCAGGGGCCCGGCTATGGCTACACCTTC
TRBJ1-2 | . | TRBV30 | . | CAWSLSRNYGYTF | TGTGCCTGGAGCCTTAGCAGAAACTATGGCTACACCTTC
TRBJ2-7 | TRBD1 | TRBV11-2 | . | CASSLTGAYEQYF | TGTGCCAGCAGCCTGACAGGGGCCTACGAGCAGTACTTC
TRBJ1-3 | TRBD1 | TRBV6-5 | . | CASRDLRQGRNTIYF | TGTGCCAGCCGGGACCTCAGACAGGGGCGAAACACCATATATTTT
TRBJ2-1 | TRBD2 | TRBV6-1 | . | CATSGTSGGYEQFF | TGTGCCACCTCAGGGACTAGCGGGGGATATGAGCAGTTCTTC
TRBJ1-2 | TRBD1 | TRBV7-2 | . | CASNQGRGQGARGYTF | TGTGCCAGCAACCAAGGCCGGGGACAGGGGGCTCGGGGCTACACCTTC
TRBJ1-1 | . | TRBV6-6 | . | CASMGAKGLFF | TGTGCCAGCATGGGTGCAAAGGGGCTTTTCTTT
TRBJ1-1 | . | TRBV30 | few | CACTLGPNTEAFF | TGTGCCTGCACACTAGGTCCGAACACTGAAGCTTTCTTT
TRBJ2-5 | . | TRBV25-1 | . | CASIPGESETQYF | TGTGCCAGCATCCCGGGGGAGTCTGAGACCCAGTACTTC